These 27 T cell receptor beta chains came from one sample sequenced in a study of T cells expressing NK-cell markers. TCRdb processed the 5' RACE reads again and assigns one entry to each CDR3 protein, with no DNA. The sample table includes roughly 390,000 distinct CDR3 sequences. Sequenced sample: blood T cells: a sorted CD56 or NKG2C T cell subset, CD4+ or CD8+ T cells, or bulk PBMC T cells (not recorded which). These receptors came from a man aged 18-70 years in good health.

The V gene is TRBV14, the J gene TRBJ2-2; there is no DNA to check the TCRdb D call of TRBD2. In germline, CDR1 is SGHDN, CDR2 FVKESK. This CDR3 comprises 17 residues. The CDR3 sequence is CASSPRKAGVRTGELFF.

V and J are TRBV7-8 and TRBJ2-5; TCRdb indicates TRBD1, and absent DNA this call remains unverified. Germline V lookup: CDR1 SGHVS, CDR2 FQNEAQ. The CDR3 totals 14 residues. The CDR3 spells CASSYGDREETQYF.

V and J are TRBV20-1 and TRBJ2-2; TCRdb indicates TRBD1, and absent DNA this call remains unverified. Germline V gene lookup returns CDR1 DFQATT and CDR2 SNEGSKA (reference sequence). The CDR3 consists of 16 residues. This CDR3 reads CRARDGFRVVTGELFF.

The CDR3 region is CASSQVAWGQGKNIQYF. The V gene is TRBV3-1, the J gene TRBJ2-4; without DNA, the TCRdb call of TRBD1 cannot be checked. Per germline, CDR1 LGHDT and CDR2 YNNKEL (reference sequence). There are 17 residues in the CDR3.

The chain combines TRBV19 with TRBJ1-1; the D call of TRBD1 rests on TCRdb alone, since no DNA is present to check it. Germline lookup yields CDR1 LNHDA and CDR2 SQIVND (reference sequence). This CDR3 is 15 amino acids long. The CDR3 sequence is CASSRDRSGNTEAFF. Full variable domain (missing parts from reference TRBV19 and TRBJ1-1): DGGITQSPKYLFRKEGQNVTLSCEQNLNHDAMYWYRQDPGQGLRLIYYSQIVNDFQKGDIAEGYSVSREKKESFPLTVTSAQKNPTAFYLCASSRDRSGNTEAFFGQGTRLTVV.

The chain is built from TRBV20-1 and TRBJ1-1. Germline CDR1 and CDR2: DFQATT and SNEGSKA (reference sequence). CDR3 length equals 14 residues. CDR3 in amino acids: CSATEVRTNTEAFF.

The CDR3 sequence is CASSQRVGVGQGNTEAFF. The chain links TRBV13 to TRBJ1-1; TCRdb proposes TRBD1, but this gene call is untestable without DNA. The CDR3 sequence is 18 residues long. Per germline, CDR1 PRHDT and CDR2 FYEKMQ (reference sequence).

The chain is built from TRBV11-2 and TRBJ2-7; TCRdb indicates TRBD2, and absent DNA this call remains unverified. The germline V gene has CDR1 SGHAT and CDR2 FQNNGV. The CDR3 has 15 amino acids. This CDR3 reads CASSLAQWGGGEQYF.

The V and J genes are TRBV5-1 and TRBJ1-1. The CDR3 is 17 amino acids. CDR1 is SGHRS, CDR2 YFSETQ, per germline. CDR3 sequence reads: CASSSKIGLIKGTEAFF. Supplemented by reference TRBV5-1 and TRBJ1-1, the full variable domain reads KAGVTQTPRYLIKTRGQQVTLSCSPISGHRSVSWYQQTPGQGLQFLFEYFSETQRNKGNFPGRFSGRQFSNSRSEMNVSTLELGDSALYLCASSSKIGLIKGTEAFFGQGTRLTVV.

The chain carries TRBV20-1 and TRBJ2-7; TCRdb's D gene call, TRBD1, goes unchecked for lack of DNA. CDR3 length: 15 residues. Germline CDR1 is DFQATT and CDR2 is SNEGSKA (reference sequence). CDR3 region: CSARSPGGGAYEQYF.

V is TRBV4-2 and J is TRBJ2-3; TCRdb returns TRBD2, unconfirmable since there is no DNA. This CDR3 has 16 amino acids. Per the germline V gene, CDR1 is LGHNA and CDR2 is YNFKEQ. CDR3: CASSQGSPGGPGTQYF.

The chain has TRBV7-6 and TRBJ2-7; TCRdb names TRBD1, which stays unverified in the absence of DNA. Germline lookup yields CDR1 SGHVS and CDR2 FNYEAQ. The CDR3 covers 15 residues. This chain's CDR3 is CASSPDRQTTYEQYF.

V usage is TRBV5-1 and J usage is TRBJ2-7; the D call from TCRdb, TRBD1, cannot be confirmed without DNA. CDR3 length equals 15 residues. The germline gives CDR1 SGHRS, CDR2 YFSETQ. The CDR3 loop is CASSYIGQGFSEQYF.

The chain employs TRBV3-1 and TRBJ1-2. Germline CDR1 and CDR2: LGHDT and YNNKEL (reference sequence). This CDR3 spans 13 amino acids. The CDR3 reads CASSLTASYGYTF. Full variable domain (missing parts from reference TRBV3-1 and TRBJ1-2): DTAVSQTPKYLVTQMGNDKSIKCEQNLGHDTMYWYKQDSKKFLKIMFSYNNKELIINETVPNRFSPKSPDKAHLNLHINSLELGDSAVYFCASSLTASYGYTFGSGTRLTVV.

The CDR3 sequence: CASSKTGAGEKLFF. This chain connects TRBV11-2 to TRBJ1-4; the TRBD1 assignment by TCRdb is unverifiable without DNA. The CDR3 length is 14 residues. Germline loops: CDR1 SGHAT, CDR2 FQNNGV.

J is TRBJ2-7 and V is TRBV5-1; TCRdb reports TRBD1, a call that lacks DNA to check it against. CDR3 length: 15 residues. CDR1 and CDR2 (germline): SGHRS, YFSETQ. The CDR3 loop reads CASSRSMQGSDEQYF.

The V call is TRBV29-1, the J call TRBJ2-7. The CDR3 covers 11 residues. Germline lookup yields CDR1 SQVTM and CDR2 ANQGSEA. CDR3 in amino acids: CSVLVTYEQYF.

The chain uses TRBV7-2 and TRBJ2-3; without DNA, the TCRdb call of TRBD2 cannot be checked. Germline CDR1 SGHTA, CDR2 FQGNSA. The CDR3 is 18 amino acids. CDR3 residues: CASSLASSSGGAWDTQYF.

The J gene is TRBJ2-5, the V gene TRBV10-3. Germline V gene data show CDR1 as ENHRY and CDR2 as SYGVKD. CDR3 length: 15 amino acids. CDR3 protein: CAISESTWPQETQYF.

The J gene is TRBJ2-3, the V gene TRBV14; absent DNA, TCRdb's TRBD2 call cannot be checked. The germline gives CDR1 SGHDN, CDR2 FVKESK. The CDR3 covers 14 residues. CDR3 in amino acids: CASRVGGLGDTQYF.

The rearrangement links TRBV3-1 to TRBJ1-1; there is no DNA to check the TCRdb D call of TRBD1. Germline CDR1 is LGHDT and CDR2 is YNNKEL (reference sequence). The CDR3 consists of 13 residues. The CDR3 loop is CASSPMLRVEAFF.

V is TRBV14 and J is TRBJ2-5; the D gene TCRdb calls, TRBD2, cannot be checked with no DNA. Germline V gene sequence: CDR1 SGHDN, CDR2 FVKESK. CDR3 size: 17 residues. The CDR3 protein is CASSQDRGRDLQETQYF. The full variable domain, its missing parts supplied by reference TRBV14 and TRBJ2-5, is EAGVTQFPSHSVIEKGQTVTLRCDPISGHDNLYWYRRVMGKEIKFLLHFVKESKQDESGMPNNRFLAERTGGTYSTLKVQPAELEDSGVYFCASSQDRGRDLQETQYFGPGTRLLVL.

The rearrangement links TRBV5-1 to TRBJ1-1; with no DNA, the TCRdb D assignment of TRBD1 cannot be verified. This CDR3 has 15 amino acids. Germline V gene lookup returns CDR1 SGHRS and CDR2 YFSETQ. The CDR3 sequence is CASSANRVMNTEAFF.

The chain links TRBV5-1 to TRBJ2-5; TCRdb outputs TRBD2, but without DNA this stays unchecked. Per the germline V gene, CDR1 is SGHRS and CDR2 is YFSETQ. The CDR3 is 15 amino acids. CDR3 region: CASSFGAGGGETQYF. Using reference TRBV5-1 and TRBJ2-5 for the parts outside the CDR3, the full variable domain is KAGVTQTPRYLIKTRGQQVTLSCSPISGHRSVSWYQQTPGQGLQFLFEYFSETQRNKGNFPGRFSGRQFSNSRSEMNVSTLELGDSALYLCASSFGAGGGETQYFGPGTRLLVL.

This chain joins TRBV18 and TRBJ1-4; TCRdb lists TRBD1, though no DNA is available to test this call. The CDR3 length is 16 residues. The germline V gene encodes CDR1 KGHSH and CDR2 LQKENI. CDR3 region: CASSPGDRGINEKLFF. The complete variable domain, with remaining parts taken from reference TRBV18 and TRBJ1-4, reads NAGVMQNPRHLVRRRGQEARLRCSPMKGHSHVYWYRQLPEEGLKFMVYLQKENIIDESGMPKERFSAEFPKEGPSILRIQQVVRGDSAAYFCASSPGDRGINEKLFFGSGTQLSVL.

The rearrangement links TRBV4-2 to TRBJ1-2. The CDR3 length is 13 residues. Germline V gene data show CDR1 as LGHNA and CDR2 as YNFKEQ. The CDR3 loop is CASSQEGYYGYTF.

This chain connects TRBV12-3 or TRBV12-4 to TRBJ1-3; there is no DNA to check the TCRdb D call of TRBD1. The CDR3 contains 14 residues. CDR3 loop: CASSARDRRNTIYF.